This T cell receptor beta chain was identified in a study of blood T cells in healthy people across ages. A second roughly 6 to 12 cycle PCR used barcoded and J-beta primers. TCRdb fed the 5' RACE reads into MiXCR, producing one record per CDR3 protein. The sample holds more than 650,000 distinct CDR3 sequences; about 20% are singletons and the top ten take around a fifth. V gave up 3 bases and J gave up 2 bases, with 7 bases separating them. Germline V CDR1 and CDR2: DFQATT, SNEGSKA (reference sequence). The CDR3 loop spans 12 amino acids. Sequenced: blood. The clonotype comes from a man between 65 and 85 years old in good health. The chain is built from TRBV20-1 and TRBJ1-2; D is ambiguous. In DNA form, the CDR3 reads TGCAGTGCTAGTAACCCCAACTATGGCTACACCTTC. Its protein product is CSASNPNYGYTF.